The 26 T cell receptor beta chains below were found in one sample sequenced in a study of OX40 agonist ivuxolimab in advanced cancers. Library preparation was by the immunoSEQ multiplex PCR assay. TCRdb obtained this table from immuneACCESS and retained in-frame rearrangements with V and J assigned. These tables miss some clones; where compared with another copy, unresolved V genes account for less than half of the shortfall, and the remainder is unexplained. The sample table shows approximately 82,000 clones, and approximately 85% are seen once. More than 2% of the sample rests with the top ten. The sequencing here drew on CD4+ or CD8+ T cells sorted from blood, taken in a trial of the OX40 agonist ivuxolimab. The receptors shown here come from an adult with an advanced solid tumor such as melanoma, head and neck, liver or kidney cancer.

The chain employs TRBV27 and TRBJ2-1, with D possibly matching TRBD2 (5 bases). Germline CDR1 and CDR2: MNHEY and SMNVEV (reference sequence). Trimming shortened V by 3 bases and J by 5 bases, and 8 bases separated the two germline ends. CDR3 length equals 13 residues. The CDR3, as DNA: TGTGCCAGCAGTTTCCTAGCAAACAATGAGCAGTTCTTC. It is translated as CASSFLANNEQFF.

This chain connects TRBV19 to TRBJ2-3, with D possibly TRBD2 on 5 matching bases. The CDR3 contains 16 residues. Trimming stripped 3 bases from V and 2 bases from J, with 15 bases between. Per germline, CDR1 LNHDA and CDR2 SQIVND (reference sequence). This chain's CDR3 is CASSMGDYLLTDTQYF. The CDR3 coding sequence is TGTGCCAGTAGTATGGGAGACTACCTCCTCACAGATACGCAGTATTTT.

The count of this clone is one. The chain joins TRBV28 to TRBJ2-7; the D gene is possibly TRBD1 (6 bases). Germline loops: CDR1 MDHEN, CDR2 SYDVKM. This CDR3 is built from 14 residues. V was shortened by 6 bases and J by 3 bases, with 15 bases between the two germline ends. The CDR3 DNA follows: TGTGCCAGCAGGGAACAGGGTAAATACTACGAGCAGTACTTC. This gives the protein CASREQGKYYEQYF.

This clone appeared a single time. As DNA, the CDR3 is TGCAGCGTTGAAGACCCCGGCCGGGTTCGGTACGAGCAGTACTTC. Translated, it gives CSVEDPGRVRYEQYF. The rearrangement uses TRBV29-1 and TRBJ2-7; D remains unclear. The germline V gene has CDR1 SQVTM and CDR2 ANQGSEA. The CDR3 has 15 residues. Trimming removed 0 bases from V and 4 bases from J, with 16 bases in between.

Written as DNA, the CDR3 is TGCGCCAGCAGCCTCCTGACCGGGACAGGGGTCCAGACCCAGTACTTC. Translated, it gives CASSLLTGTGVQTQYF. The chain combines TRBV4-3 with TRBJ2-5, with 10 bases identical to TRBD1. The ends lost 4 bases at V and 6 bases at J; junction bases unmatched: 11. The CDR3 is made up of 16 amino acids. The germline gives CDR1 LGHNA, CDR2 YSLEER.

The V and J genes are TRBV7-3 and TRBJ2-3, with TRBD2 matching 7 bases. Germline V CDR1 and CDR2: SGHTA, FQGTGA. The CDR3 is 18 amino acids. J gave up 3 bases and V 2 bases, and 14 bases lay outside the gene matches. The CDR3 reads CASSLVGISGLRTDTQYF. Here the CDR3 DNA reads TGTGCCAGCAGCTTAGTTGGGATTAGCGGGCTTCGGACAGATACGCAGTATTTT.

The chain carries TRBV5-4 and TRBJ1-6; the match to TRBD1 covers 7 bases. J gave up 13 bases and V 4 bases, and 11 bases lay outside the gene matches. The CDR3 sequence is 14 residues long. The V gene's germline CDR1 is SGHNT and CDR2 YYREEE (reference sequence). DNA for the CDR3: TGTGCCAGCAGCCTGACAGGGTGGTCGAGTCCCCTCCACTTT. It encodes CASSLTGWSSPLHF.

This chain uses TRBV7-2 with TRBJ1-2; no firm D call. Germline lookup yields CDR1 SGHTA and CDR2 FQGNSA. V was pared by 0 bases and J by 4 bases, with 12 bases between. This CDR3 contains 15 residues. The CDR3 DNA is TGTGCCAGCAGCTTAGCCCTGGACGGTGGCTATGGCTACACCTTC. Encoded protein: CASSLALDGGYGYTF.

The genes are TRBV6-1 and TRBJ2-7; D is unresolved. V dropped 4 bases and J dropped 3 bases, with 16 bases sitting between them. In germline, CDR1 is MNHNS, CDR2 SASEGT. This CDR3 region has 15 residues. Here the CDR3 reads CASSAAGPSDYEQYF. The CDR3 coding sequence is TGTGCCAGCAGTGCAGCCGGGCCGTCGGACTACGAGCAGTACTTC.

Written as DNA, the CDR3 is TGTGCCAGCAGCTTAACATGGACAGGAAATCAGCCCCAGCATTTT. It codes for CASSLTWTGNQPQHF. The chain joins TRBV11-2 to TRBJ1-5; TRBD1 matches 7 bases. The ends lost 2 bases at V and 4 bases at J; junction bases unmatched: 5. Germline V gives CDR1 SGHAT, CDR2 FQNNGV. The CDR3 is 15 residues long.

The chain employs TRBV28 and TRBJ1-4; D possibly corresponds to TRBD1 (5 bases). V gave up 4 bases and J gave up 2 bases, with 14 bases separating them. Germline assignment: CDR1 MDHEN and CDR2 SYDVKM. The CDR3 consists of 16 residues. CDR3 in DNA: TGTGCCAGCAGTTCCCCTTTTGGGGGTACTAATGAAAAACTGTTTTTT. Protein sequence: CASSSPFGGTNEKLFF.

V and J are TRBV19 and TRBJ1-6, with D maybe TRBD1 (5 bases). Trimming cost V 1 base and J 8 bases, with 12 bases left between them. CDR1 is LNHDA and CDR2 is SQIVND in the germline V gene (reference sequence). CDR3 size: 15 residues. The CDR3 is CASSIGTGVDSPLHF. The CDR3 DNA sequence: TGTGCCAGTAGTATAGGAACAGGTGTTGATTCACCCCTCCACTTT.

V usage is TRBV2 and J usage is TRBJ1-5; D might be TRBD1 (6 bases). The germline V gene has CDR1 SNHLY and CDR2 FYNNEI. The CDR3 length is 15 residues. Trimming removed 2 bases from V and 7 bases from J, with 15 bases in between. Written as DNA, the CDR3 is TGTGCCAGCAGTGAACAGGGGAGTGGAGGGCAGCCCCAGCATTTT. This translates into CASSEQGSGGQPQHF.

This clone was detected a few times. The chain couples TRBV19 to TRBJ1-2; D ambiguous. The CDR3 runs 11 residues. CDR1 and CDR2 (germline): LNHDA, SQIVND (reference sequence). Trimming took off 4 bases at V and 8 bases at J, with 8 bases between the two ends. This CDR3 is CASSKDYGYTF. The CDR3 nucleotides read TGTGCCAGTAGTAAGGATTACGGCTACACCTTC. The full variable domain, with the rest looked up from reference TRBV19 and TRBJ1-2, is DGGITQSPKYLFRKEGQNVTLSCEQNLNHDAMYWYRQDPGQGLRLIYYSQIVNDFQKGDIAEGYSVSREKKESFPLTVTSAQKNPTAFYLCASSKDYGYTFGSGTRLTVV.

The V gene is TRBV9, the J gene TRBJ1-5, with D possibly TRBD1 on 5 matching bases. The CDR3 has 16 amino acids. Germline CDR1 reads SGDLS; CDR2 reads YYNGEE. V shed 3 bases and J shed 3 bases, with 16 bases lying between them. The CDR3 DNA sequence: TGTGCCAGCAGCGCCCGGGGGAGTGGGGACAATCAGCCCCAGCATTTT. Translated, it gives CASSARGSGDNQPQHF.

The chain combines TRBV19 with TRBJ1-5; weak D call: TRBD1 (5 bases). Trimming removed 3 bases from V and 6 bases from J, with 12 bases in between. Looked up from germline, CDR1 is LNHDA and CDR2 is SQIVND (reference sequence). The CDR3 has 14 residues. CDR3 in amino acids: CASSIDRGGQPQHF. DNA of the CDR3: TGTGCCAGTAGTATTGACCGGGGGGGTCAGCCCCAGCATTTT. Full variable domain (outside the CDR3, taken from reference TRBV19 and TRBJ1-5): DGGITQSPKYLFRKEGQNVTLSCEQNLNHDAMYWYRQDPGQGLRLIYYSQIVNDFQKGDIAEGYSVSREKKESFPLTVTSAQKNPTAFYLCASSIDRGGQPQHFGDGTRLSIL.

The V call is TRBV28, the J call TRBJ2-2; D is uncertain. The V end lost 3 bases, the J end lost 7 bases, and 6 bases lay between the germline ends. Germline CDR1 reads MDHEN; CDR2 reads SYDVKM. The CDR3 length is 12 residues. CDR3 sequence reads: CASSFRVGELFF. CDR3 DNA sequence: TGTGCCAGCAGTTTTAGGGTCGGGGAGCTGTTTTTT.

The chain employs TRBV4-2 and TRBJ1-1; D uncertain. Germline V CDR1 and CDR2: LGHNA, YNFKEQ. The length of the CDR3 is 14 residues. Trimming removed 1 base at V and 1 base at J, with 7 bases between. Here the CDR3 DNA reads TGTGCCAGCAGCCAAGGACAAGGGAACACTGAAGCTTTCTTT. Its translation is CASSQGQGNTEAFF.

The rearrangement links TRBV6-6 to TRBJ2-7, with D perhaps matching TRBD1 or TRBD2 (6 bases each). The CDR3 consists of 13 residues. Between the trimmed V and J ends, which lost 4 bases and 6 bases, there was a span of 13 bases. From germline, CDR1 is MNHNY and CDR2 SVGAGI (reference sequence). Here the CDR3 DNA reads TGTGCCAGCAGTTCTGAAGGGGGGCTCGAGCAGTACTTC. Its protein product is CASSSEGGLEQYF.

This clone was seen just once. The V and J genes are TRBV5-6 and TRBJ2-4; possibly TRBD1 for D (5 bases). The CDR3 length is 13 residues. With 5 bases removed from V and 9 bases from J, the gap between germline ends came to 15 bases. Germline V gives CDR1 SGHDT, CDR2 YYEEEE. The CDR3 is CASSLAGSTIQYF. DNA of the CDR3: TGTGCCAGCAGTCTGGCAGGGTCGACCATTCAGTACTTC.

This clone was detected once. The gene calls are TRBV18 and TRBJ1-5; 8 bases fit TRBD1. Germline V gene sequence: CDR1 KGHSH, CDR2 LQKENI. V trimming: 3 bases; J trimming: 12 bases; junction bases outside the gene matches: 4. This CDR3 has 12 amino acids. CDR3 residues: CASSPDRENQHF. The CDR3 bases are TGTGCCAGCTCACCGGACAGGGAGAACCAGCATTTT.

The CDR3: CASSSSYDQPQHF. For the CDR3, the DNA is TGTGCCAGCAGCTCCTCTTACGATCAGCCCCAGCATTTT. The chain is built from TRBV6-1 and TRBJ1-5; D gene uncertain. The CDR3 totals 13 residues. The ends were cut back, 6 bases at V and 5 bases at J, with 11 bases in the middle. The germline CDR1 and CDR2 sequences are MNHNS and SASEGT.

The V gene is TRBV6-5, the J gene TRBJ2-3; 10 bases are shared with TRBD2. The CDR3 totals 15 residues. Germline CDR1 is MNHEY and CDR2 is SVGAGI. V lost 6 bases, J lost 2 bases, and 5 bases stayed unmatched. CDR3 in DNA: TGTGCCAGCAGAATTAGCGGGGGGTACACAGATACGCAGTATTTT. It translates to CASRISGGYTDTQYF.

J is TRBJ2-5 and V is TRBV7-2; D may be TRBD2 (7 bases). There are 14 residues in the CDR3. Trimming pared 6 bases from V and 5 bases from J, leaving 16 bases between. Germline values: CDR1 SGHTA, CDR2 FQGNSA. CDR3 region: CASRTERGGETQYF. The CDR3 region has the DNA TGTGCCAGCAGGACAGAGAGGGGGGGGGAGACCCAGTACTTC.

This clone came up a few times. The J gene is TRBJ1-6, the V gene TRBV30; D call uncertain. V was pared by 3 bases and J by 11 bases, with 14 bases between. The CDR3 is made up of 13 amino acids. Germline CDR1 is GTSNPN and CDR2 is SVGIG (reference sequence). The CDR3 nucleotides are TGTGCCTGGAGAAGCGGCCTCTCCCCACCCCTCCACTTT. This gives the protein CAWRSGLSPPLHF.

This clone was seen a single time. The chain carries TRBV5-1 and TRBJ2-7; the D call may be TRBD1 or TRBD2 (5 bases each). There are 13 residues in the CDR3. Looked up from germline, CDR1 is SGHRS and CDR2 is YFSETQ. Deletions cut 5 bases from V and 11 bases from J, with 20 bases between. The CDR3 is CASRPGLGGRKYF. CDR3 bases: TGCGCCAGCAGGCCCGGACTTGGGGGACGAAAGTACTTC.